Below, 22 T cell receptor beta chains from the same sample are listed, as sequenced in a study of PD-L1 blockade in urothelial cancer. The sample's time point: pretreatment peripheral blood. Measured with immunoSEQ multiplex PCR; TCRdb has only the in-frame clones, and not every one. The table records about 72,000 clones, approximately 86% of them present only once. Sequences were derived from PBMCs, sampled around atezolizumab (anti-PD-L1) treatment. Every receptor here comes from a man in his 60s with urothelial cancer.

This chain links TRBV6-1 with TRBJ2-5, with 11 bases that match TRBD2. V shed 3 bases, J shed 2 bases, and the junction held 8 bases outside the gene matches. The germline V gene encodes CDR1 MNHNS and CDR2 SASEGT. This CDR3 spans 17 amino acids. CDR3 region: CASSDTLRLAGQETQYF. As DNA, the CDR3 is TGTGCCAGCAGTGATACCCTCAGACTAGCGGGACAAGAGACCCAGTACTTC.

This rearrangement joins TRBV6-1 to TRBJ2-5; D possibly corresponds to TRBD2 (7 bases). CDR1 is MNHNS and CDR2 is SASEGT in the germline V gene. V lost 7 bases and J lost 5, with 20 bases in between. CDR3 size: 15 residues. CDR3 protein: CASNLMGGGRETQYF. The CDR3 DNA reads as TGTGCCAGCAATCTTATGGGCGGGGGCCGGGAGACCCAGTACTTC.

The chain joins TRBV6-5 to TRBJ2-3, with TRBD2 identical over 9 bases. V gave up 0 bases and J gave up 5 bases; unmatched junction bases: 3. The germline CDR1 and CDR2 sequences are MNHEY and SVGAGI. The CDR3 loop spans 15 amino acids. The DNA of the CDR3 is TGTGCCAGCAGTTACTCGACTAGCGGTAGAGATACGCAGTATTTT. Encoded protein: CASSYSTSGRDTQYF.

This chain uses TRBV5-4 with TRBJ2-5; 7 bases agree with TRBD2. V dropped 1 base and J dropped 3; count of bases not matched to a gene: 3. Germline V CDR1 and CDR2: SGHNT, YYREEE (reference sequence). The CDR3 is made up of 14 amino acids. The CDR3 DNA sequence: TGTGCCAGCAGCTTGTCCGGGGGGAAAGAGACCCAGTACTTC. It is translated as CASSLSGGKETQYF. The variable domain in full, completed from reference TRBV5-4 and TRBJ2-5, reads ETGVTQSPTHLIKTRGQQVTLRCSSQSGHNTVSWYQQALGQGPQFIFQYYREEENGRGNFPPRFSGLQFPNYSSELNVNALELDDSALYLCASSLSGGKETQYFGPGTRLLVL.

The J gene is TRBJ2-1, the V gene TRBV15, with TRBD2 matching over 10 bases. The germline V gene encodes CDR1 LNHNV and CDR2 YYDKDF (reference sequence). This CDR3 contains 15 residues. V trimming: 0 bases; J trimming: 9 bases; junction bases outside the gene matches: 5. This chain's CDR3 is CATSRDPGLASEQFF. CDR3 coding DNA: TGTGCCACCAGCAGAGATCCGGGACTAGCGAGTGAGCAGTTCTTC.

The chain couples TRBV6-1 to TRBJ2-3; D is undetermined. The germline V gene has CDR1 MNHNS and CDR2 SASEGT. The V end lost 7 bases, the J end lost 2 bases, and 16 bases lay between the germline ends. This CDR3 region has 15 residues. CDR3 in amino acids: CASTMRHRTTDTQYF. The CDR3 region has the DNA TGTGCCAGCACCATGCGTCACAGAACCACAGATACGCAGTATTTT.

V and J are TRBV5-3 and TRBJ1-1; possibly TRBD1 for D (5 bases). TRBV5-3 counts as an open reading frame of uncertain function. The V end lost 2 bases, the J end lost 1 base, and 9 bases lay between the germline ends. The CDR3 is 14 residues long. CDR3 sequence (DNA): TGTGCCAGAAGCTTAGACAGAGAGAACACTGAAGCTTTCTTT. Amino acid sequence: CARSLDRENTEAFF.

The chain employs TRBV19 and TRBJ2-3; TRBD1 agrees at 10 bases. V gave up 10 bases and J gave up 2 bases; unmatched junction bases: 6. The V gene's germline CDR1 is LNHDA and CDR2 SQIVND (reference sequence). The CDR3 totals 14 residues. CDR3 DNA sequence: TGTGCCACCGGGACAGGGGCAAACACAGATACGCAGTATTTT. Residues: CATGTGANTDTQYF.

The chain has TRBV28 and TRBJ1-5, with D hard to call. This CDR3 is 12 amino acids long. The germline V gene encodes CDR1 MDHEN and CDR2 SYDVKM. The V end lost 8 bases, the J end lost 9 bases, and 14 bases lay between the germline ends. The CDR3 region has the DNA TGTGCCAGCCAAGAGGGCGTTCGGCCCCAGCATTTT. Amino acids: CASQEGVRPQHF.

The chain combines TRBV15 with TRBJ2-1, with TRBD2 matching over 8 bases. Trimming at V came to 0 bases and at J to 4 bases, leaving 5 bases not matched to a gene. The length of the CDR3 is 16 residues. Germline values: CDR1 LNHNV, CDR2 YYDKDF (reference sequence). The CDR3 sequence is CATSRDVAGGYNEQFF. CDR3 DNA sequence: TGTGCCACCAGCAGAGACGTGGCGGGGGGTTACAATGAGCAGTTCTTC.

The CDR3 bases are TGTGCCAGCAGTTACGGCAGAAACAATGAGCAGTTCTTC. Amino acids: CASSYGRNNEQFF. The gene calls are TRBV6-6 and TRBJ2-1; unclear D gene. Trimming took off 2 bases at V and 5 bases at J, with 7 bases between the two ends. Germline CDR1 is MNHNY and CDR2 is SVGAGI (reference sequence). There are 13 residues in the CDR3.

The chain combines TRBV16 with TRBJ2-7; D remains ambiguous. The germline V and J ends were trimmed by 4 bases and 1 base, with 5 bases remaining between them. Germline values: CDR1 KGHSY, CDR2 FQNENV. The CDR3 spans 12 residues. The CDR3 spells CASSLISYEQYF. CDR3 sequence (DNA): TGTGCCAGCAGCCTTATTTCCTACGAGCAGTACTTC.

The CDR3 loop reads CASSQDRRGPASSYEQYF. In DNA form, the CDR3 reads TGCGCCAGCAGCCAAGATCGGCGGGGACCAGCGAGCTCCTACGAGCAGTACTTC. V is TRBV4-3 and J is TRBJ2-7, with a weak D call TRBD2 (6 bases). The CDR3 runs 18 residues. Trimming took off 0 bases at V and 0 bases at J, with 18 bases between the two ends. Germline assignment: CDR1 LGHNA and CDR2 YSLEER.

In its sample, this clone was seen once. This sequence joins TRBV11-3 and TRBJ1-2; D gene unclear. CDR3 length: 15 amino acids. V was shortened by 1 base and J by 0 bases, with 9 bases between the two germline ends. Germline-derived CDR1 and CDR2 are SGHNT and YENEEA. This chain's CDR3 is CASSLVSQANYGYTF. In DNA form, the CDR3 reads TGTGCCAGCAGCTTAGTGTCACAAGCTAACTATGGCTACACCTTC.

The chain employs TRBV27 and TRBJ2-7; the D gene is possibly TRBD2 (5 bases). Trimming stripped 6 bases from V and 3 bases from J, with 6 bases between. CDR1 is MNHEY, CDR2 SMNVEV, per germline (reference sequence). This CDR3 comprises 11 residues. DNA for the CDR3: TGTGCCAGCAGACGGGACTACGAGCAGTACTTC. Translation: CASRRDYEQYF.

CDR3 sequence: CASSNLRTGDLAKNIQYF. The CDR3 DNA follows: TGTGCCAGTAGTAACCTCCGAACAGGTGATCTAGCCAAAAACATTCAGTACTTC. V and J are TRBV19 and TRBJ2-4, with a tentative D call TRBD1 (5 bases). V was shortened by 4 bases and J by 0 bases, with 19 bases between the two germline ends. Germline V gene data show CDR1 as LNHDA and CDR2 as SQIVND (reference sequence). This CDR3 spans 18 amino acids.

This chain links TRBV18 with TRBJ1-6, with TRBD1 matching 7 bases. The CDR3 is made up of 14 amino acids. J was trimmed by 10 bases and V by 3 bases; bases with no gene match: 6. From germline, CDR1 is KGHSH and CDR2 LQKENI. The CDR3 coding sequence is TGTGCCAGCTCACCGGGGCAGGGGGGATCACCCCTCCACTTT. This codes for CASSPGQGGSPLHF.

CDR3 residues: CATRTSGHTDTQYF. The CDR3, as DNA: TGTGCCACCAGGACTAGCGGACACACAGATACGCAGTATTTT. The chain links TRBV10-3 to TRBJ2-3; 10 nucleotides align to TRBD2. V shed 10 bases and J 2 bases; nucleotides not matched to a gene: 6. This CDR3 comprises 14 residues. Germline V gene sequence: CDR1 ENHRY, CDR2 SYGVKD.

The V call is TRBV5-4, the J call TRBJ1-6, with 9 bases identical to TRBD1. V lost 2 bases, J lost 6 bases, and 3 bases stayed unmatched. The CDR3 is 15 residues long. Germline CDR1 and CDR2: SGHNT and YYREEE (reference sequence). The CDR3 nucleotides are TGTGCCAGCAGCTTAGGGACAGGGAGTAATTCACCCCTCCACTTT. Translating it yields CASSLGTGSNSPLHF.

This rearrangement joins TRBV7-2 to TRBJ1-2; D perhaps matches TRBD1 (6 bases). The CDR3 extends over 15 amino acids. The V and J ends lost 2 bases and 4 bases respectively, with 14 bases between them. Looked up from germline, CDR1 is SGHTA and CDR2 is FQGNSA. CDR3 nucleotides: TGTGCCAGCAGCTTAAGACGGACAGCTGGCTATGGCTACACCTTC. It codes for CASSLRRTAGYGYTF.

This sequence joins TRBV14 and TRBJ1-3, with unresolved D. The CDR3 loop spans 12 amino acids. Germline V gives CDR1 SGHDN, CDR2 FVKESK. V dropped 4 bases and J dropped 4 bases, with 5 bases sitting between them. CDR3 bases: TGTGCCAGCAGCCTCGTCGGAAACACCATATATTTT. Protein product: CASSLVGNTIYF.

V is TRBV7-2 and J is TRBJ1-2; 9 positions match TRBD1. V shed 5 bases, J shed 7 bases, and the junction held 11 bases outside the gene matches. This CDR3 region has 15 residues. Germline assignment: CDR1 SGHTA and CDR2 FQGNSA. The chain's CDR3 is CASSAGTGLSGGYTF. The DNA of the CDR3 is TGTGCCAGCAGCGCTGGGACAGGGCTATCGGGTGGCTACACCTTC. The full variable domain, completed using reference TRBV7-2 and TRBJ1-2, is GAGVSQSPSNKVTEKGKDVELRCDPISGHTALYWYRQSLGQGLEFLIYFQGNSAPDKSGLPSDRFSAERTGGSVSTLTIQRTQQEDSAVYLCASSAGTGLSGGYTFGSGTRLTVV.